Each of the 3 T cell receptor beta chains below was sequenced from the same sample in a study of cytomegalovirus exposure and HLA in healthy donors (dated by TCRdb to about 2017). Libraries were built with the immunoSEQ multiplex PCR assay. A mixture of 60 forward primers for TCR Vbeta segments and 13 reverse primers for TCR Jbeta segments was used in the multiplex PCR. TCRdb obtained this table from immuneACCESS and retained in-frame rearrangements with V and J assigned. These tables miss some clones; where compared with another copy, unresolved V genes account for less than half of the shortfall, and the remainder is unexplained. The sample table shows more than 90,000 clones, and around 80% are seen once. The top ten clonotypes cover around 0.74% of the sample. Sequencing input: PBMCs. These receptors all come from a woman aged 60-70 years in good health and CMV-seronegative.

This chain uses TRBV18 with TRBJ1-1; TRBD1 matches at 8 bases. V shed 5 bases, J shed 0 bases, and the junction held 8 bases outside the gene matches. From germline, CDR1 is KGHSH and CDR2 LQKENI. The CDR3 runs to 16 residues. The CDR3 region has the DNA TGTGCCAGCTCATCAGACAGGGGCGCCATGAACACTGAAGCTTTCTTT. Protein: CASSSDRGAMNTEAFF.

The V call is TRBV6-6, the J call TRBJ2-2, with D possibly being TRBD1 (6 bases). Germline V gives CDR1 MNHNY, CDR2 SVGAGI (reference sequence). The CDR3 loop spans 14 amino acids. Trimming took off 9 bases at V and 8 bases at J, with 19 bases between the two ends. The CDR3 nucleotides are TGTGCCAGTTCGTACGCAGGGGTAGCAGGGGAGCTGTTTTTT. Its protein is CASSYAGVAGELFF.

The chain has TRBV7-9 and TRBJ1-2, with a possible D match to TRBD1 (6 bases). CDR3 length equals 13 residues. Germline V lookup: CDR1 SEHNR, CDR2 FQNEAQ (reference sequence). V was clipped by 1 base and J by 4 bases, with 7 bases between them. CDR3 nucleotide sequence: TGTGCCAGCAGCTTAGGGACAGCCTATGGCTACACCTTC. It translates to CASSLGTAYGYTF.